The source of this T cell receptor beta chain is a study of T cell changes during pregnancy in multiple sclerosis. This clone was observed a single time. The CDR3 is 14 amino acids. V shed 4 bases and J shed 0 bases, with 7 bases lying between them. The V gene's germline CDR1 is MNHNY and CDR2 SVGAGI (reference sequence). Only in-frame clones appear in the TCRdb table, and some are missing; sequencing was by immunoSEQ multiplex PCR. In the table there are around 100,000 clones, roughly nine tenths of which are singletons. The chain couples TRBV6-6 to TRBJ2-1; no firm D call. The sequence was collected from a female donor with multiple sclerosis, enrolled in a pregnancy study. This sample comprised peripheral blood, obtained after pregnancy. The CDR3 spells CASSWLSSYNEQFF. As DNA, the CDR3 is TGTGCCAGCAGTTGGTTGAGCTCCTACAATGAGCAGTTCTTC.